These 2 T cell receptor beta chains share one sample of origin, sequenced in a study of T cells after yellow fever vaccination. TCRdb re-called the 5' RACE reads through MiXCR, storing one row per CDR3 protein. The table records 500,000 to 650,000 distinct CDR3 sequences, roughly 13% of them present only once. This specimen consisted of PBMCs, obtained on the day of the yellow fever booster vaccination. Every receptor here comes from a young man who received the YFV17D yellow fever vaccine.

The chain uses TRBV28 and TRBJ2-3; no clear D gene. Looked up from germline, CDR1 is MDHEN and CDR2 is SYDVKM. The CDR3 contains 15 residues. Trimming took 3 bases from V and 0 from J, leaving 10 bases between them. In nucleotides, the CDR3 is TGTGCCAGCAGTTTTCAGCCGGGTAGCACAGATACGCAGTATTTT. This translates into CASSFQPGSTDTQYF.

This clonotype was counted between two and nine times. V gene TRBV7-9 combines with J gene TRBJ2-1; no firm D call. CDR1 is SEHNR, CDR2 FQNEAQ, per germline (reference sequence). This CDR3 spans 13 amino acids. V was cut by 0 bases and J by 6 bases, with 6 bases left in between. CDR3 DNA: TGTGCCAGCAGCTTAGCGGTTTTCAATGAGCAGTTCTTC. It codes for CASSLAVFNEQFF. The full variable domain, completed using reference TRBV7-9 and TRBJ2-1, is DTGVSQNPRHKITKRGQNVTFRCDPISEHNRLYWYRQTLGQGPEFLTYFQNEAQLEKSRLLSDRFSAERPKGSFSTLEIQRTEQGDSAMYLCASSLAVFNEQFFGPGTRLTVL.